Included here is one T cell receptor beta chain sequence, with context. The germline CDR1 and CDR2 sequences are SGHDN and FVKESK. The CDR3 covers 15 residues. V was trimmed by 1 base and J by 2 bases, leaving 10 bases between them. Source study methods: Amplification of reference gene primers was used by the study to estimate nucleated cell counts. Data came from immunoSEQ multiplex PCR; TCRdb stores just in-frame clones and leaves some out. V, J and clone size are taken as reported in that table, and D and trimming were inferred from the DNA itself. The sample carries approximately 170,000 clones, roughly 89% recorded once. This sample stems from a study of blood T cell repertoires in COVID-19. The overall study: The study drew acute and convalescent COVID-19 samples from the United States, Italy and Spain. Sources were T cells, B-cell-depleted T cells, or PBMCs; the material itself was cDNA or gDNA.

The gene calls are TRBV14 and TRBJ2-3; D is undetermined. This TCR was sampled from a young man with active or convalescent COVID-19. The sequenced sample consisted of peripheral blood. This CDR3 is CASSQVSRFTDTQYF. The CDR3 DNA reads TGTGCCAGCAGCCAAGTCTCGCGGTTCACAGATACGCAGTATTTT.